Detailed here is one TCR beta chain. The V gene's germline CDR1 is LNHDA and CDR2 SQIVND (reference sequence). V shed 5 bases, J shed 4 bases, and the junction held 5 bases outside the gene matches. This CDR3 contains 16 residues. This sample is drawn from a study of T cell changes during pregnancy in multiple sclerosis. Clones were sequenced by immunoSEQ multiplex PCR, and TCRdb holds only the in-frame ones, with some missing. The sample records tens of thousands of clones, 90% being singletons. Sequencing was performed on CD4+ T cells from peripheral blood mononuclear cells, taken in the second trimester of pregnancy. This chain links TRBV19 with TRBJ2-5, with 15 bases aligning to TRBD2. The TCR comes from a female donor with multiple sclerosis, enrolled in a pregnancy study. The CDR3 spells CASSAGLAGGRETQYF. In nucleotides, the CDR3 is TGTGCCAGTAGTGCAGGACTAGCGGGAGGGCGAGAGACCCAGTACTTC.